The next 14 T cell receptor beta chains were all read from a single sample in a study of OX40 agonist ivuxolimab in advanced cancers. Some clones are missing from TCRdb's copy, which holds only in-frame ones; the method was immunoSEQ multiplex PCR. This table has roughly 60,000 clones, 70% to 90% appearing once. The sequenced sample was CD4+ or CD8+ T cells sorted from blood, obtained in a trial of the OX40 agonist ivuxolimab. The receptors were gathered from an adult with an advanced solid tumor such as melanoma, head and neck, liver or kidney cancer.

The chain joins TRBV7-9 to TRBJ2-1; weak D call: TRBD2 (5 bases). The V end was cut by 1 base, the J end by 14 bases, with 12 bases between. Germline V CDR1 and CDR2: SEHNR, FQNEAQ (reference sequence). This CDR3 spans 12 amino acids. The CDR3 region has the DNA TGTGCCAGCAGCTTAGATGCCTTCGGGAAGTTCTTC. Encoded protein: CASSLDAFGKFF.

This sequence joins TRBV4-1 and TRBJ2-6, with a weak D call TRBD1 (6 bases). V was trimmed by 1 base and J by 0 bases, leaving 10 bases between them. CDR3 length: 17 amino acids. Looked up from germline, CDR1 is MGHRA and CDR2 is YSYEKL. The DNA of the CDR3 is TGCGCCAGCAGCCAAGTACAGGGCAACTCTGGGGCCAACGTCCTGACTTTC. Its translation: CASSQVQGNSGANVLTF.

This CDR3 reads CASSRDRPYEQYF. The CDR3 DNA reads TGTGCCAGCAGTAGGGACAGACCCTACGAGCAGTACTTC. The chain joins TRBV27 to TRBJ2-7, with 7 bases matching TRBD1. Trimming cost V 5 bases and J 2 bases; bases outside gene matches: 3. There are 13 residues in the CDR3. The germline CDR1 and CDR2 sequences are MNHEY and SMNVEV (reference sequence).

This clone was detected only a few times. The chain's CDR3 is CAAGGAYEQYF. The CDR3 DNA sequence: TGTGCCGCCGGGGGAGCCTACGAGCAGTACTTC. The V and J genes are TRBV27 and TRBJ2-7, with a tentative D call TRBD2 (6 bases). There are 11 residues in the CDR3. Germline-derived CDR1 and CDR2 are MNHEY and SMNVEV (reference sequence). The germline V and J ends were trimmed by 11 bases and 2 bases, with 10 bases remaining between them.

The V and J genes are TRBV7-2 and TRBJ2-3; 13 positions match TRBD2. The CDR3 has 19 residues. Per the germline V gene, CDR1 is SGHTA and CDR2 is FQGNSA. V was pared by 0 bases and J by 4 bases, with 10 bases of the junction left unmatched. The CDR3 DNA follows: TGTGCCAGCAGCTTAGCCCCACTAGCGGGAGGGCTAGGCTCAGATACGCAGTATTTT. Translation: CASSLAPLAGGLGSDTQYF.

This clone was observed once. This chain uses TRBV6-1 with TRBJ1-1; D is unresolved. This CDR3 region has 12 residues. V was shortened by 11 bases and J by 2 bases, with 12 bases between the two germline ends. CDR1 is MNHNS and CDR2 is SASEGT in the germline V gene. CDR3 DNA sequence: TGTGCCTCCGGTGAAGACAACACTGAAGCTTTCTTT. Encoded protein: CASGEDNTEAFF.

This chain links TRBV28 with TRBJ1-5; D is unclear. The CDR3 runs to 16 residues. Germline V gene lookup returns CDR1 MDHEN and CDR2 SYDVKM. The V end was cut by 3 bases, the J end by 4 bases, with 16 bases between. The CDR3 sequence is CASSLGWGGGNQPQHF. Here the CDR3 DNA reads TGTGCCAGCAGTTTGGGTTGGGGTGGTGGGAATCAGCCCCAGCATTTT.

This chain connects TRBV19 to TRBJ2-2, with 8 bases aligning to TRBD1. This CDR3 region has 19 residues. Losses at the gene ends were 4 bases for V and 7 bases for J; bases not matched to a gene: 20. Germline CDR1 reads LNHDA; CDR2 reads SQIVND (reference sequence). This chain's CDR3 is CASSNRRPGQGDRGGELFF. The CDR3 DNA sequence: TGTGCCAGTAGTAACCGTAGACCCGGACAGGGCGACCGTGGCGGGGAGCTGTTTTTT.

The rearrangement uses TRBV28 and TRBJ1-5, with D unclear. The germline gives CDR1 MDHEN, CDR2 SYDVKM. The CDR3 totals 14 residues. V was pared by 4 bases and J by 0 bases, with 7 bases between. Here the CDR3 DNA reads TGTGCCAGCAGTTGGGCTAATAGCAATCAGCCCCAGCATTTT. This codes for CASSWANSNQPQHF.

The chain has TRBV7-9 and TRBJ2-7, with D hard to call. Germline values: CDR1 SEHNR, CDR2 FQNEAQ (reference sequence). This CDR3 contains 15 residues. V lost 1 base to trimming and J lost 0 bases, with 10 bases between them. The CDR3 DNA reads as TGTGCCAGCAGCTTAGTTGAGTGGAACTCCTACGAGCAGTACTTC. This gives the protein CASSLVEWNSYEQYF.

The chain uses TRBV11-1 and TRBJ2-1; tentative D call: TRBD1 (6 bases). Trimming took 4 bases from V and 2 from J, leaving 12 bases between them. Germline V gives CDR1 SGHAT, CDR2 FQDESV (reference sequence). This CDR3 has 15 residues. The CDR3 here is CASSSQGSAYNEQFF. The CDR3 DNA sequence: TGTGCCAGCAGCTCACAGGGTTCAGCCTACAATGAGCAGTTCTTC.

This chain uses TRBV6-6 with TRBJ2-7; 11 nucleotides match TRBD2. Trimming cost V 5 bases and J 1 base; bases outside gene matches: 7. Germline CDR1 MNHNY, CDR2 SVGAGI (reference sequence). The CDR3 sequence is 16 residues long. In DNA, the CDR3 is TGTGCCAGCAGTAACTGGGGACTAGCGGCTTCCTACGAGCAGTACTTC. It translates to CASSNWGLAASYEQYF.

This sequence joins TRBV10-3 and TRBJ2-7; D uncertain. The CDR3 covers 15 residues. Germline CDR1 ENHRY, CDR2 SYGVKD. V was pared by 0 bases and J by 2 bases, with 11 bases between. CDR3 sequence reads: CAISESEPAPYEQYF. CDR3 coding DNA: TGTGCCATCAGTGAGTCGGAGCCTGCCCCCTACGAGCAGTACTTC.

The V gene is TRBV11-3, the J gene TRBJ2-5; 10 nucleotides line up with TRBD1. V trimming: 5 bases; J trimming: 6 bases; junction bases outside the gene matches: 9. CDR3 size: 15 residues. CDR1 and CDR2 (germline): SGHNT, YENEEA. CDR3 DNA: TGTGCCAGCAGCCCCGGGACAGGGGACGTAAAGACCCAGTACTTC. Translated: CASSPGTGDVKTQYF.